The 29 T cell receptor beta chains reported below all come from one sample, sequenced in a study of T cell responses to AZD1222 COVID-19 vaccine listed by TCRdb under 2021. What this sample's time point label stands for: about 28 days (+/-7) after the second vaccine dose. Libraries were made using the immunoSEQ multiplex PCR assay. Held by TCRdb, this immuneACCESS table contains in-frame sequences only and omits some clones. Under half of the omission traces to an unresolved V gene where checked; the cause of the rest is unknown. For this sample there are about 180,000 clones; over 90% appear just once. The leading ten clones occupy approximately 1.8% of the sample. The sequencing used peripheral blood, collected 28 days after the second AZD1222 dose. The receptors derive from an adult who received the AZD1222 COVID-19 vaccine.

The DNA of the CDR3 is TGTGCCAGCAGTCCCCCGGGACAGCCGAACACTGAAGCTTTCTTT. Its translation is CASSPPGQPNTEAFF. This chain joins TRBV6-2 or TRBV6-3 and TRBJ1-1; 7 bases agree with TRBD1. The CDR3 consists of 15 residues. CDR1 is MNHEY, CDR2 SVGEGT, per germline. The J segment lost 1 base and the V segment lost 5 bases, leaving 7 bases of the junction unmatched.

The chain carries TRBV3-1 (or the pseudogene TRBV3-2) and TRBJ1-6; unclear D gene. The CDR3 is 13 residues long. From germline, CDR1 is LGHDT and CDR2 YNNKEL (reference sequence). Trimming took 3 bases from V and 5 from J, leaving 5 bases between them. The CDR3 region has the DNA TGTGCCAGCAGCCAGGTGGATAATTCACCCCTCCACTTT. Encoded protein: CASSQVDNSPLHF.

This sequence joins TRBV28 and TRBJ2-7, with D possibly being TRBD1 (6 bases). V lost 6 bases and J 3 bases, leaving 15 bases between the germline ends. The germline CDR1 and CDR2 sequences are MDHEN and SYDVKM. The CDR3 sequence is 14 residues long. This CDR3 reads CASSSSDSSYEQYF. The CDR3 DNA sequence: TGTGCCAGCAGCTCCTCGGACAGCAGCTACGAGCAGTACTTC.

The rearrangement joins TRBV6-5 to TRBJ2-3; D possibly corresponds to TRBD2 (5 bases). The germline V and J ends were trimmed by 2 bases and 8 bases, with 17 bases remaining between them. Germline V CDR1 and CDR2: MNHEY, SVGAGI. The CDR3 loop spans 15 amino acids. The CDR3 loop reads CASSYGGGIGVTQYF. CDR3 DNA: TGTGCCAGCAGTTACGGAGGAGGAATAGGTGTTACGCAGTATTTT.

The V call is TRBV19, the J call TRBJ2-7, with 7 bases aligning to TRBD1. The CDR3 is made up of 15 amino acids. With V trimmed by 5 bases and J by 4 bases, 11 bases remained unmatched. Germline values: CDR1 LNHDA, CDR2 SQIVND (reference sequence). CDR3 region: CASSSRQGWSYEQYF. The CDR3 region has the DNA TGTGCCAGTAGTTCTCGACAGGGTTGGTCTTACGAGCAGTACTTC.

Regarding this clone: The identical CDR3 is also encoded by other nucleotide sequences in the sample. This chain uses TRBV12-3 or TRBV12-4 with TRBJ1-1; the D is unclear. V shed 3 bases and J shed 1 base, with 6 bases lying between them. There are 13 residues in the CDR3. CDR3 sequence: CASSFRGNTEAFF. CDR3 bases: TGTGCCAGCAGTTTCCGGGGGAACACTGAAGCTTTCTTT.

The CDR3 nucleotides read TGTGCCAGCAGTCCCTCCGGGGGCAGGGCAAACAATGAGCAGTTCTTC. Its protein product is CASSPSGGRANNEQFF. The V call is TRBV27, the J call TRBJ2-1; either TRBD1 or TRBD2 may fit D (6 bases each). V dropped 5 bases and J dropped 5 bases, with 19 bases sitting between them. This CDR3 spans 16 amino acids. Per the germline V gene, CDR1 is MNHEY and CDR2 is SMNVEV (reference sequence).

This chain uses TRBV30 with TRBJ2-7; 7 bases map to TRBD1. Germline CDR1 is GTSNPN and CDR2 is SVGIG (reference sequence). The CDR3 is made up of 15 amino acids. After removal of 1 base from V and 2 bases from J, the junction contained 8 bases not matched to a gene. The CDR3 DNA reads TGTGCCTGGAGTGCGAGGGGGCGCGACCCCTACGAGCAGTACTTC. Residues: CAWSARGRDPYEQYF.

A remark on this clone: The junction shows a germline mismatch at one end, possibly a read error. This chain joins TRBV5-8 and TRBJ1-2, with 9 bases lining up with TRBD1. The CDR3 spans 17 residues. CDR1 SGHTS and CDR2 YDEGEE come from the germline V gene. The CDR3 reads CASSVDVGTGSNYGYTF. CDR3 DNA sequence: TGTGCCAGCAGCGTGGACGTCGGGACAGGGTCTAATTATGGCTACACCTTC.

This chain joins TRBV2 and TRBJ1-1; TRBD1 matches 10 bases. Losses at the gene ends were 5 bases for V and 1 base for J; bases not matched to a gene: 4. Germline lookup yields CDR1 SNHLY and CDR2 FYNNEI. The CDR3 loop spans 15 amino acids. This CDR3 is CASSPRTGGNTEAFF. The CDR3 DNA sequence: TGTGCCAGCAGTCCGCGGACAGGGGGGAACACTGAAGCTTTCTTT. Together with reference TRBV2 and TRBJ1-1, the CDR3 gives the full variable domain: EPEVTQTPSHQVTQMGQEVILRCVPISNHLYFYWYRQILGQKVEFLVSFYNNEISEKSEIFDDQFSVERPDGSNFTLKIRSTKLEDSAMYFCASSPRTGGNTEAFFGQGTRLTVV.

The J gene is TRBJ1-5, the V gene TRBV2, with a weak D call TRBD1 (5 bases). Germline V gene data show CDR1 as SNHLY and CDR2 as FYNNEI. V was clipped by 6 bases and J by 4 bases, with 16 bases between them. The CDR3 is made up of 15 amino acids. Written as DNA, the CDR3 is TGTGCCAGCAGATTGGGGACGGATAAAAATCAGCCCCAGCATTTT. Protein product: CASRLGTDKNQPQHF.

A few counts support this clone. The V and J genes are TRBV4-1 and TRBJ2-7; 10 bases map to TRBD2. With V trimmed by 0 bases and J by 3 bases, 5 bases remained unmatched. Germline loops: CDR1 MGHRA, CDR2 YSYEKL. The CDR3 runs to 16 residues. The CDR3 nucleotides read TGCGCCAGCAGCCAAGAGGTGGCTAGCGGGGGCTACGAGCAGTACTTC. Protein sequence: CASSQEVASGGYEQYF.

The rearrangement joins TRBV7-9 to TRBJ1-4; D gene unclear. Germline CDR1 is SEHNR and CDR2 is FQNEAQ (reference sequence). The CDR3 sequence is 15 residues long. V was clipped by 7 bases and J by 6 bases, with 18 bases between them. This chain's CDR3 is CASMTGPGTDEKLFF. In DNA form, the CDR3 reads TGTGCCAGCATGACCGGACCAGGTACGGATGAAAAACTGTTTTTT. Looking up the rest from reference TRBV7-9 and TRBJ1-4 gives the full variable domain: DTGVSQNPRHKITKRGQNVTFRCDPISEHNRLYWYRQTLGQGPEFLTYFQNEAQLEKSRLLSDRFSAERPKGSFSTLEIQRTEQGDSAMYLCASMTGPGTDEKLFFGSGTQLSVL.

The chain uses TRBV6-1 and TRBJ2-3; TRBD2 matches at 11 bases. Trimming at V came to 3 bases and at J to 3 bases, leaving 8 bases not matched to a gene. Germline-derived CDR1 and CDR2 are MNHNS and SASEGT. This CDR3 comprises 17 residues. In nucleotides, the CDR3 is TGTGCCAGCAGTGAGGTCCTTAGCGGGAGGGTAACAGATACGCAGTATTTT. It translates to CASSEVLSGRVTDTQYF.

The J gene is TRBJ1-3, the V gene TRBV9; possibly TRBD1 for D (5 bases). CDR3 length: 16 residues. The germline CDR1 and CDR2 sequences are SGDLS and YYNGEE. V lost 0 bases and J 0 bases, leaving 10 bases between the germline ends. The CDR3 region is CASSVAGTYSGNTIYF. CDR3 bases: TGTGCCAGCAGCGTAGCAGGGACCTACTCTGGAAACACCATATATTTT.

The rearrangement uses TRBV5-4 and TRBJ2-1; D is unresolved. The CDR3 extends over 14 amino acids. V lost 3 bases to trimming and J lost 0 bases, with 7 bases between them. Germline V lookup: CDR1 SGHNT, CDR2 YYREEE (reference sequence). CDR3 loop: CASSSMSSYNEQFF. In DNA form, the CDR3 reads TGTGCCAGCAGCTCCATGAGCTCCTACAATGAGCAGTTCTTC.

The rearrangement joins TRBV28 to TRBJ1-1, with D unclear. Germline lookup yields CDR1 MDHEN and CDR2 SYDVKM. With 6 bases removed from V and 0 bases from J, the gap between germline ends came to 11 bases. This CDR3 has 14 residues. This CDR3 is CASSLVGLNTEAFF. The CDR3 region has the DNA TGTGCCAGCAGCCTTGTCGGCCTGAACACTGAAGCTTTCTTT.

This chain links TRBV3-1 (or the pseudogene TRBV3-2) with TRBJ2-7; D gene unclear. CDR1 and CDR2 from the germline V gene are LGHDT and YNNKEL (reference sequence). CDR3 length: 12 residues. V lost 1 base and J 2 bases, leaving 3 bases between the germline ends. The chain's CDR3 is CASSQGPYEQYF. CDR3 coding DNA: TGTGCCAGCAGCCAAGGTCCCTACGAGCAGTACTTC.

This chain uses TRBV7-9 with TRBJ2-1, with D maybe TRBD2 (7 bases). V shed 0 bases and J shed 6 bases, with 21 bases lying between them. Germline V gene sequence: CDR1 SEHNR, CDR2 FQNEAQ (reference sequence). This CDR3 has 18 amino acids. The CDR3 loop reads CASSLARLAARGSNEQFF. DNA for the CDR3: TGTGCCAGCAGCTTAGCGCGGCTAGCGGCAAGGGGGTCCAATGAGCAGTTCTTC.

The chain couples TRBV5-1 to TRBJ1-4; TRBD1 agrees at 7 bases. Germline CDR1 is SGHRS and CDR2 is YFSETQ. After removal of 4 bases from V and 8 bases from J, the junction contained 11 bases not matched to a gene. The CDR3 is 15 amino acids. CDR3 residues: CASSRRDSSSEKLFF. For the CDR3, the DNA is TGCGCCAGCAGCCGAAGGGACAGTTCATCCGAAAAACTGTTTTTT.

The V gene is TRBV19, the J gene TRBJ1-5; TRBD1 agrees at 7 bases. V trimming: 6 bases; J trimming: 6 bases; junction bases outside the gene matches: 14. Germline CDR1 and CDR2: LNHDA and SQIVND (reference sequence). This CDR3 comprises 16 residues. The CDR3, as DNA: TGTGCCAGTAGCCCGGCTCCTTCAGGGGGGTTTCAGCCCCAGCATTTT. Amino acids: CASSPAPSGGFQPQHF.

The rearrangement joins TRBV7-8 to TRBJ1-2; D gene unclear. The germline V and J ends were trimmed by 5 bases and 8 bases, with 15 bases remaining between them. This CDR3 has 13 residues. Germline values: CDR1 SGHVS, CDR2 FQNEAQ. The CDR3 region is CASSPGLLGGYTF. CDR3 DNA sequence: TGTGCCAGCAGCCCAGGCCTCCTCGGGGGCTACACCTTC.

In its sample, this clone was seen once. The rearrangement uses TRBV30 and TRBJ2-5, with D perhaps TRBD1 or TRBD2 (6 bases each). The CDR3 covers 13 residues. Between the trimmed V and J ends, which lost 2 bases and 5 bases, there was a span of 12 bases. Looked up from germline, CDR1 is GTSNPN and CDR2 is SVGIG (reference sequence). CDR3 nucleotides: TGTGCCTGGAGTCCGGGGGCCGGTGAGACCCAGTACTTC. As protein: CAWSPGAGETQYF.

V is TRBV30 and J is TRBJ1-2; D might be TRBD1 (5 bases). Germline loops: CDR1 GTSNPN, CDR2 SVGIG (reference sequence). Trimming took off 2 bases at V and 5 bases at J, with 12 bases between the two ends. The CDR3 length is 13 residues. The DNA for the CDR3 is TGTGCCTGGAGTCCGGACACAGGATATGGCTACACCTTC. Protein product: CAWSPDTGYGYTF.

V and J are TRBV6-4 and TRBJ2-1; TRBD2 agrees at 8 bases. Germline trimming cut 5 bases from V and 1 base from J; bases unmatched to any gene: 1. Germline V gene data show CDR1 as MRHNA and CDR2 as SNTAGT. This CDR3 comprises 14 residues. The CDR3 reads CASSREGSYNEQFF. The CDR3 bases are TGTGCCAGCAGTCGGGAGGGGTCCTACAATGAGCAGTTCTTC.

This sequence joins TRBV4-2 and TRBJ2-1, with 9 bases lining up with TRBD2. This CDR3 contains 16 residues. Per germline, CDR1 LGHNA and CDR2 YNFKEQ. The ends lost 4 bases at V and 3 bases at J; junction bases unmatched: 7. The DNA for the CDR3 is TGTGCCAGCAGCCTAGGAGCGGGAGGCCTCTACAATGAGCAGTTCTTC. Translating it yields CASSLGAGGLYNEQFF.

The chain is built from TRBV6-5 and TRBJ2-7, with 8 bases matching TRBD2. The CDR3 sequence is 15 residues long. V gave up 8 bases and J gave up 6 bases; unmatched junction bases: 15. Germline V gene lookup returns CDR1 MNHEY and CDR2 SVGAGI. DNA for the CDR3: TGTGCCAGCTCGTATGTCCGGGGACTAGTCCTCGAGCAGTACTTC. Translated: CASSYVRGLVLEQYF.

This chain joins TRBV5-5 and TRBJ1-5, with TRBD1 as a possible D gene (5 bases). This CDR3 spans 13 amino acids. Deletions cut 7 bases from V and 0 bases from J, with 8 bases between. Germline assignment: CDR1 SGHKS and CDR2 YYEKEE (reference sequence). The CDR3 loop is CASQTDSNQPQHF. The CDR3 DNA sequence: TGTGCCAGCCAGACAGATAGCAATCAGCCCCAGCATTTT.

This chain connects TRBV5-1 to TRBJ2-1; D may correspond to TRBD1 or TRBD2 (6 bases each). CDR3 length: 14 amino acids. Germline V gene lookup returns CDR1 SGHRS and CDR2 YFSETQ. V lost 5 bases and J 2 bases, leaving 11 bases between the germline ends. CDR3 DNA sequence: TGCGCCAGCAGTAGGGGGGAAACCTACAATGAGCAGTTCTTC. This sequence encodes CASSRGETYNEQFF.